Below are 2 T cell receptor beta chains sequenced from a single sample in a study of blood T cell repertoires in COVID-19. Clones were sequenced by immunoSEQ multiplex PCR, and TCRdb holds only the in-frame ones, with some missing. Of 70,000 or so clones in the sample, roughly 84% were seen once. Sample: peripheral blood. The receptor set was obtained from an elderly man with active or convalescent COVID-19.

This chain links TRBV27 with TRBJ2-7; D remains ambiguous. This CDR3 is built from 16 residues. CDR1 MNHEY and CDR2 SMNVEV come from the germline V gene (reference sequence). Trimming shortened V by 7 bases and J by 3 bases, and 22 bases separated the two germline ends. CDR3 bases: TGTGCCAGCAAAAGAGACCCGGGTCGAGATCTCTACGAGCAGTACTTC. Its protein is CASKRDPGRDLYEQYF.

The chain couples TRBV5-1 to TRBJ2-3, with TRBD1 matching 8 bases. Germline loops: CDR1 SGHRS, CDR2 YFSETQ. The CDR3 sequence is 15 residues long. V gave up 5 bases and J gave up 5 bases; unmatched junction bases: 10. The CDR3 nucleotides are TGCGCCAGCAGTAGGAGCAGGGGGCACATAGATACGCAGTATTTT. Its protein product is CASSRSRGHIDTQYF. Looking up the rest from reference TRBV5-1 and TRBJ2-3 gives the full variable domain: KAGVTQTPRYLIKTRGQQVTLSCSPISGHRSVSWYQQTPGQGLQFLFEYFSETQRNKGNFPGRFSGRQFSNSRSEMNVSTLELGDSALYLCASSRSRGHIDTQYFGPGTRLTVL.